In its sample, the clone carrying this TCR beta chain was seen a few times. Its antigen is currently unknown. The CDR3 is made up of 11 amino acids. CDR1 and CDR2 (germline): MNHEY, SVGAGI. The germline V and J ends were trimmed by 6 bases and 6 bases, with 8 bases remaining between them. This specimen belongs to a study of blood T cells in healthy people across ages. Through a sample-barcoded 5' primer and a J-beta primer mix, a second PCR was run for about 6 to 12 cycles. Each CDR3 protein gets one entry after TCRdb re-called the 5' RACE reads with MiXCR. Of some 800,000 distinct CDR3 sequences listed, around 45% are singletons. Study conclusions and caveats: Diversity estimates drawn from one million T cells were deemed underestimates.

The sequenced sample consisted of blood. This clonotype was sampled from a man aged 55 to 70 in good health. The chain combines TRBV6-5 with TRBJ1-2; possible D gene TRBD1, 5 bases. DNA of the CDR3: TGTGCCAGCAGACACAGGAATGGCTACACCTTC. This encodes CASRHRNGYTF.